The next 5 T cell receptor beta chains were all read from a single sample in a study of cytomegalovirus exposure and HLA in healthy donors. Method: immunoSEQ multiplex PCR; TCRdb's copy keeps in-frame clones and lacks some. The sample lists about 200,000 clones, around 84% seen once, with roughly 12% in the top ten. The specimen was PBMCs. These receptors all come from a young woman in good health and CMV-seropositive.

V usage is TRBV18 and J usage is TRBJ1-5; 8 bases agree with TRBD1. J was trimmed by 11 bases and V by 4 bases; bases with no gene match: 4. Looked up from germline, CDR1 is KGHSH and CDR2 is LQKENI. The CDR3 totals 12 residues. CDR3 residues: CASSQYRGAQHF. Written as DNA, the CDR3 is TGTGCCAGCTCACAGTACAGGGGGGCCCAGCATTTT. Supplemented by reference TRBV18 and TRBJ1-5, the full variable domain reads NAGVMQNPRHLVRRRGQEARLRCSPMKGHSHVYWYRQLPEEGLKFMVYLQKENIIDESGMPKERFSAEFPKEGPSILRIQQVVRGDSAAYFCASSQYRGAQHFGDGTRLSIL.

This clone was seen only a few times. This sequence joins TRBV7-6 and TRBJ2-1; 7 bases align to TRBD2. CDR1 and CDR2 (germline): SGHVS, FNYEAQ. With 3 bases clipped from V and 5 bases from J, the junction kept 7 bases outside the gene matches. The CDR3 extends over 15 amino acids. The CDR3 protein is CASSLASGLNNEQFF. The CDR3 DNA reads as TGTGCCAGCAGCTTGGCTAGCGGCCTGAACAATGAGCAGTTCTTC. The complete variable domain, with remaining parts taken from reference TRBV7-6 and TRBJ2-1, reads GAGVSQSPRYKVTKRGQDVALRCDPISGHVSLYWYRQALGQGPEFLTYFNYEAQQDKSGLPNDRFSAERPEGSISTLTIQRTEQRDSAMYRCASSLASGLNNEQFFGPGTRLTVL.

This CDR3 is CASSDPSEPSGGETQYF. CDR3 DNA: TGTGCCAGCAGTGATCCGTCGGAGCCTAGCGGAGGGGAGACCCAGTACTTC. This chain uses TRBV6-1 with TRBJ2-5, with 7 nucleotides matching TRBD2. Trimming removed 3 bases from V and 5 bases from J; junction bases left unmatched: 15. The length of the CDR3 is 17 residues. CDR1 and CDR2 from the germline V gene are MNHNS and SASEGT.

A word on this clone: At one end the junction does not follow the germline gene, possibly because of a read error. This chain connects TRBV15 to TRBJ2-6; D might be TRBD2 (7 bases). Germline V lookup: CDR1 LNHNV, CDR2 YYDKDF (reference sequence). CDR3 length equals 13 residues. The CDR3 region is CATEFRGANVLTF. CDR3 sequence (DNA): TGTGCCACCGAATTTCGGGGGGCTAACGTCCTGACTTTC. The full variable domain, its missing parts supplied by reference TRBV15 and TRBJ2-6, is DAMVIQNPRYQVTQFGKPVTLSCSQTLNHNVMYWYQQKSSQAPKLLFHYYDKDFNNEADTPDNFQSRRPNTSFCFLDIRSPGLGDTAMYLCATEFRGANVLTFGAGSRLTVL.

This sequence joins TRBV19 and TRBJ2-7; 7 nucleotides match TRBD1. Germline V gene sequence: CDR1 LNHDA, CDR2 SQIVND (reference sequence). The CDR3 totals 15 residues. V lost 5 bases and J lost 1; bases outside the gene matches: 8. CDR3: CASSGADRRSYEQYF. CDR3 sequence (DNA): TGTGCCAGTAGTGGCGCGGACAGGAGGTCCTACGAGCAGTACTTC.